A single TCR beta chain is shown here with its context. These data are taken from a study of T cell repertoires in ileal Crohn's disease. About the research overall: At surgery, about 38% of patients smoked, with median disease duration approximately 7.3 years. Every patient was operated on for stricturing (roughly 60%) or penetrating (39%) complications. The M0 sample came from the inflamed ileal portion of the resected specimen.

Time point in this sample: inflamed ileum from the surgical specimen. V lost 2 bases, J lost 6 bases, and 4 bases stayed unmatched. Germline lookup yields CDR1 MNHEY and CDR2 SMNVEV (reference sequence). CDR3 size: 14 residues. Assay used: immunoSEQ multiplex PCR; TCRdb lists only in-frame clones, some missing. Here the sample spans 9,500 to 12,000 clones, roughly 84% being singletons. Input material: ileal tissue. This receptor was taken from an adult with Crohn's disease. The rearrangement links TRBV27 to TRBJ2-1; 7 bases align to TRBD2. CDR3: CASSLAGVRNEQFF. CDR3 DNA: TGTGCCAGCAGTTTAGCGGGGGTGCGCAATGAGCAGTTCTTC.